This T cell receptor beta chain was identified during a study of cytomegalovirus exposure and HLA in healthy donors. Study-level points and caveats: A later analysis linked a missense DCLRE1C variant to TCR beta V- and J-gene trimming.

The CDR3 contains 13 residues. The V end lost 0 bases, the J end lost 7 bases, and 7 bases lay between the germline ends. The germline V gene has CDR1 SGHAT and CDR2 FQNNGV. The PCR ran on 60 Vbeta and 13 Jbeta primers. The method was immunoSEQ multiplex PCR; TCRdb's version includes in-frame clones alone and lacks a portion of them. The sample holds 110,000 or so clones, around 73% seen once. As for this clone: Its antigen is currently unknown.

The sample was PBMCs. The TCR originated in a woman in her 30s in good health and CMV-seropositive. This rearrangement joins TRBV11-2 to TRBJ2-1; the D is unclear. CDR3 sequence reads: CASSLEALNEQFF. CDR3 DNA sequence: TGTGCCAGCAGCTTAGAGGCTTTAAATGAGCAGTTCTTC.